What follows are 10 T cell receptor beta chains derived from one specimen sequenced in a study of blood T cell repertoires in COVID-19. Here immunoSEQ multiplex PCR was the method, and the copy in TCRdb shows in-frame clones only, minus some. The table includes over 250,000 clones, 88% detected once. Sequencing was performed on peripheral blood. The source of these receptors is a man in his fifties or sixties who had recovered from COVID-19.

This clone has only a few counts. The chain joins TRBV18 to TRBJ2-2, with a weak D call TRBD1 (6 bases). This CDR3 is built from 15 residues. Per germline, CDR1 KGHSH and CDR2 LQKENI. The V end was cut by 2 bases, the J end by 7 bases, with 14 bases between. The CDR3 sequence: CASSPKGQEGGELFF. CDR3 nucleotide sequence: TGTGCCAGCTCACCAAAGGGACAAGAGGGCGGGGAGCTGTTTTTT.

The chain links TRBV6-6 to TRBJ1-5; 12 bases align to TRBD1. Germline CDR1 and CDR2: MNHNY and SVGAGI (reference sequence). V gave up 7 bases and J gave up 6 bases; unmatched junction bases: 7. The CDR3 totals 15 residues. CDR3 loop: CASNPGTGGRQPQHF. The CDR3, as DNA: TGTGCCAGCAACCCCGGGACAGGGGGCCGTCAGCCCCAGCATTTT.

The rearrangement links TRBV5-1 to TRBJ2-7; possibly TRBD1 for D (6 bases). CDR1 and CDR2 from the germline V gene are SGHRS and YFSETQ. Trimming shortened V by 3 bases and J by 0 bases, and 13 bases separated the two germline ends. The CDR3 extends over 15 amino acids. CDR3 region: CASSSGTLNSYEQYF. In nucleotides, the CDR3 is TGCGCCAGCAGCTCCGGGACACTAAACTCCTACGAGCAGTACTTC.

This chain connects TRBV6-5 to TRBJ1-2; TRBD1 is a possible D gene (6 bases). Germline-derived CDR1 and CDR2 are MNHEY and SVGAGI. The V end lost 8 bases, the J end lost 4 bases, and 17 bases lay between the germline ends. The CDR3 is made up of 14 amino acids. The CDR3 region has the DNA TGTGCCAGCTCGCCGGGACAAGCCATCTATGGCTACACCTTC. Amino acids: CASSPGQAIYGYTF.

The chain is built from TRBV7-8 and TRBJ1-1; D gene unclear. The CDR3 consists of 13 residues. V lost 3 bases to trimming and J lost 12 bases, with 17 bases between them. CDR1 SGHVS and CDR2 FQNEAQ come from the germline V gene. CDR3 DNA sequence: TGTGCCAGCAGCTTGAGGCGGGATGGTTTCACTTTCTTT. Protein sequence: CASSLRRDGFTFF.

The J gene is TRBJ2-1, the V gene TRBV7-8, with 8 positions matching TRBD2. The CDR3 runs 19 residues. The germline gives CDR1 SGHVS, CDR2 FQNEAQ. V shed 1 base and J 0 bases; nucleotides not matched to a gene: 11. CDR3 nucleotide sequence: TGTGCCAGCAGCTTAGTTCGCAGCGGGGGACGCAGCTCCTACAATGAGCAGTTCTTC. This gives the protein CASSLVRSGGRSSYNEQFF.

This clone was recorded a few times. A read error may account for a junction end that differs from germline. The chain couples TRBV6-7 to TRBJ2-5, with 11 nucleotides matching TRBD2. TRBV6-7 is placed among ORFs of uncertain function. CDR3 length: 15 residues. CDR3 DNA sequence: TGTGCCAGCAGTTGTAGCGGGGGGGCTCCAGAGACCCAATACTTC. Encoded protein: CASSCSGGAPETQYF.

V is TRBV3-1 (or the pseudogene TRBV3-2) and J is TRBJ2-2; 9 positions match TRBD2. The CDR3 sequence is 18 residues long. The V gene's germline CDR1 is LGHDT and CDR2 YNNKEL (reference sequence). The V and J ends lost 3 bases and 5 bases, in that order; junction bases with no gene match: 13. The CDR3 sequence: CASSHPHRGGGATGELFF. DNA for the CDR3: TGTGCCAGCAGCCACCCCCATCGGGGCGGGGGGGCAACCGGGGAGCTGTTTTTT.

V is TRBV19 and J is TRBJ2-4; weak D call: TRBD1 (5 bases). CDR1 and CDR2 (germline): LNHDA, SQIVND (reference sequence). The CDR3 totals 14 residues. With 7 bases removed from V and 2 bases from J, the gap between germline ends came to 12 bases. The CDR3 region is CASTVQGSKNIQYF. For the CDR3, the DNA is TGTGCCAGTACAGTGCAGGGATCCAAAAACATTCAGTACTTC.

The CDR3 DNA reads TGTGCCTGGAGTATCCCTTTCGGAAACACCATATATTTT. It encodes CAWSIPFGNTIYF. The V call is TRBV30, the J call TRBJ1-3; no firm D call. CDR1 and CDR2 (germline): GTSNPN, SVGIG (reference sequence). V shed 2 bases and J shed 4 bases, with 9 bases lying between them. The CDR3 runs to 13 residues.